The sequence of this T cell receptor (beta chain) was determined in a study of early T cells in non-severe SARS-CoV-2 infection. This clonotype has at least ten counts. CDR3 size: 15 residues. V lost 4 bases, J lost 6 bases, and 20 bases lay in between. Germline loops: CDR1 SGHNT, CDR2 YYREEE (reference sequence). MiXCR, applied by TCRdb to the 5' RACE reads, yields one record per CDR3 protein. The sample shows roughly 76,000 distinct CDR3 sequences, more than 10% of them seen only once. The receptor's source is an adult who was a healthcare worker with PCR-confirmed SARS-CoV-2 infection or an uninfected control (not recorded which). The sequenced material came from whole blood. This chain links TRBV5-4 with TRBJ2-7; D uncertain. The CDR3 loop reads CASSQPGPLRSEQYF. Here the CDR3 DNA reads TGTGCCAGCAGCCAACCGGGTCCTCTTCGCTCCGAGCAGTACTTC.